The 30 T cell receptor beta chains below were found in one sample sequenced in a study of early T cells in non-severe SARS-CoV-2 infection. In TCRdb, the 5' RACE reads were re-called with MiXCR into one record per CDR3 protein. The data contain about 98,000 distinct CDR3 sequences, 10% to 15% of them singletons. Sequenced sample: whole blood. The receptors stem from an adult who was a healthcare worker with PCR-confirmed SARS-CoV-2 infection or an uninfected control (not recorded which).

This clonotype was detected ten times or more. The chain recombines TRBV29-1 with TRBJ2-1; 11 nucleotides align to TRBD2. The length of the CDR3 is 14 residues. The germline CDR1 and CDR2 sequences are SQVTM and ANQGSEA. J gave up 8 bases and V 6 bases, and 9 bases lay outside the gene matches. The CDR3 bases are TGCAGCGTACAAACTAGCGGGAGTAAGGATGAGCAGTTCTTC. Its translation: CSVQTSGSKDEQFF.

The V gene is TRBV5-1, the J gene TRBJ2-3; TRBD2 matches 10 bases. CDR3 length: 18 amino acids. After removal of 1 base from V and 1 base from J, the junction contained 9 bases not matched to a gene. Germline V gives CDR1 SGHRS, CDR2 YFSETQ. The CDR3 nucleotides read TGCGCCAGCAGCTTGACCGGGACTAGCGAATGGGGCACAGATACGCAGTATTTT. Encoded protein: CASSLTGTSEWGTDTQYF.

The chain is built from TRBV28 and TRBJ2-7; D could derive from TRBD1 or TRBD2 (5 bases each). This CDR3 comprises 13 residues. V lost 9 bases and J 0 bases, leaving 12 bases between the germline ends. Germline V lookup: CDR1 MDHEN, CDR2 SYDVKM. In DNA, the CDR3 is TGTGCCAGTGGACGGGGCAGCTCCTACGAGCAGTACTTC. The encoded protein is CASGRGSSYEQYF.

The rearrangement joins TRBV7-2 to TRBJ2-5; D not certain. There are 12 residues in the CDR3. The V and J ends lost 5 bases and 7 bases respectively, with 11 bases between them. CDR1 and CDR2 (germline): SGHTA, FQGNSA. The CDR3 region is CASSPEIGTQYF. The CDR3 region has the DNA TGTGCCAGCAGCCCAGAAATAGGGACCCAGTACTTC.

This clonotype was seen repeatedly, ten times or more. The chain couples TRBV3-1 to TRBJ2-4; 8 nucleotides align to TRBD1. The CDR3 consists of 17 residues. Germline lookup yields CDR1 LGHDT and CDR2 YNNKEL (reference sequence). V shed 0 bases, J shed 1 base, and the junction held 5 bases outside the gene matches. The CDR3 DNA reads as TGTGCCAGCAGCCAAGATTGGGCAGGGGGCGCCAAAAACATTCAGTACTTC. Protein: CASSQDWAGGAKNIQYF.

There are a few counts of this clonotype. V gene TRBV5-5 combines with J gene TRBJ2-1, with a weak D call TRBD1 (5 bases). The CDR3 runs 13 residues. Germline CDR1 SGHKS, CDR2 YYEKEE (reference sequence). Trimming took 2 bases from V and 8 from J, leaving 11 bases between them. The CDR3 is CASSFRGLDEQFF. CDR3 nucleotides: TGTGCCAGCAGCTTTAGGGGTCTCGATGAGCAGTTCTTC. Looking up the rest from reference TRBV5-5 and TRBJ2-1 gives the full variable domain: DAGVTQSPTHLIKTRGQQVTLRCSPISGHKSVSWYQQVLGQGPQFIFQYYEKEERGRGNFPDRFSARQFPNYSSELNVNALLLGDSALYLCASSFRGLDEQFFGPGTRLTVL.

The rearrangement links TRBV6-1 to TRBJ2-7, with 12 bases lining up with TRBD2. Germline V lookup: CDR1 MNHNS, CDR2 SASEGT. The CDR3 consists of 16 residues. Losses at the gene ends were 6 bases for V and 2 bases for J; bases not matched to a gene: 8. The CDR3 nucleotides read TGTGCCAGCAGATACTCACTAGCGGGAGGACCCTACGAGCAGTACTTC. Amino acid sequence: CASRYSLAGGPYEQYF.

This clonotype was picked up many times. The CDR3 here is CSASDPQETQYF. CDR3 DNA sequence: TGCAGTGCTTCGGACCCCCAAGAGACCCAGTACTTC. V gene TRBV20-1 combines with J gene TRBJ2-5; no clear D gene. V lost 5 bases to trimming and J lost 1 base, with 8 bases between them. The CDR3 totals 12 residues. CDR1 DFQATT and CDR2 SNEGSKA come from the germline V gene (reference sequence).

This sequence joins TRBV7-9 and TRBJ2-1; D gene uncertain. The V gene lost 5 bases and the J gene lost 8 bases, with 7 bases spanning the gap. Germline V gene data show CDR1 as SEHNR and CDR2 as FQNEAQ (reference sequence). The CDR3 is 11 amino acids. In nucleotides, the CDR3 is TGTGCCAGCAGCCTAAAGTATGAGCAGTTCTTC. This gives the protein CASSLKYEQFF.

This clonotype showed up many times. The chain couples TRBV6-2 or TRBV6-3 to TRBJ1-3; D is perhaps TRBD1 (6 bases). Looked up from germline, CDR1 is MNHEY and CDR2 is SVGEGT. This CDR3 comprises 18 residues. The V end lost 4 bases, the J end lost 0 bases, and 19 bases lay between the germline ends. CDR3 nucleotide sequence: TGTGCCAGCAGTTCCCAAGGACAGCCGGACCCCTCTGGAAACACCATATATTTT. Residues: CASSSQGQPDPSGNTIYF.

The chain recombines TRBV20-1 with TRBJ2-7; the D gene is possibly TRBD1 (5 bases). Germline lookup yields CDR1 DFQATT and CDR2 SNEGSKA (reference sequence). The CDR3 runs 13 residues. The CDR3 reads CSVEGQGFYEQYF. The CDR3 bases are TGCAGCGTAGAAGGGCAGGGATTCTACGAGCAGTACTTC.

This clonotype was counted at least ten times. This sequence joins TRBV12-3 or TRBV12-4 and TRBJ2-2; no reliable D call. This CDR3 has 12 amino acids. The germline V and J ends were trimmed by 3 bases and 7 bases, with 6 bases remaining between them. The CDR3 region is CASSFTGGELFF. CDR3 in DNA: TGTGCCAGCAGTTTCACTGGCGGGGAGCTGTTTTTT.

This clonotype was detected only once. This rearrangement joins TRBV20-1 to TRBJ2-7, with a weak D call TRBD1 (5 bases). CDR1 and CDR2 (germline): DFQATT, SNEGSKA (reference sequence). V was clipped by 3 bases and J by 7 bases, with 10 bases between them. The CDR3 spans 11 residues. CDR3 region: CSASSTEEQYF. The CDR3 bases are TGCAGTGCTAGTTCGACAGAAGAGCAGTACTTC.

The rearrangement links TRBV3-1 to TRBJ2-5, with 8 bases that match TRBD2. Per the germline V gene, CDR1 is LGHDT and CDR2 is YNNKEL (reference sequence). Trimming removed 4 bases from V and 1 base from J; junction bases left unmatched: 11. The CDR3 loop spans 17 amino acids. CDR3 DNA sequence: TGTGCCAGCAGCCTGGGGACAAAGCGGGGGTCCCAAGAGACCCAGTACTTC. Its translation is CASSLGTKRGSQETQYF.

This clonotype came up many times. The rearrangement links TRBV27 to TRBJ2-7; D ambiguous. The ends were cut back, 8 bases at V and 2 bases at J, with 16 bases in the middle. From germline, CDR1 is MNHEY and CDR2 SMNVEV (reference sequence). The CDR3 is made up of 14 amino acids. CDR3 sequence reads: CASGEVGNPYEQYF. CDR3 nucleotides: TGTGCCAGCGGGGAAGTTGGGAACCCCTACGAGCAGTACTTC.

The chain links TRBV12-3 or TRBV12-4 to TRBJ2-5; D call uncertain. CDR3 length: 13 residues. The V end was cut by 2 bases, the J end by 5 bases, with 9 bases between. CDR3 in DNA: TGTGCCAGCAGTTTATGGGCGGAGGAGACCCAGTACTTC. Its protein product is CASSLWAEETQYF.

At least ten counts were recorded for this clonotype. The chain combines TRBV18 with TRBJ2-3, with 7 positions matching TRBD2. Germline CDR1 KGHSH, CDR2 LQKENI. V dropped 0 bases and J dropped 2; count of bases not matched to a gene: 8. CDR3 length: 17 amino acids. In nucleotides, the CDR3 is TGTGCCAGCTCACCACCCACCGGGAGGCCTTTCACAGATACGCAGTATTTT. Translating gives CASSPPTGRPFTDTQYF.

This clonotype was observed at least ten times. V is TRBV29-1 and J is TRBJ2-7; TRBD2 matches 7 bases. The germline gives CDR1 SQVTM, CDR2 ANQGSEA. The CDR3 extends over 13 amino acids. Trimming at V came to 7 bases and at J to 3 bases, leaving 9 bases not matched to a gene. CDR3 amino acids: CSGKLAGDYEQYF. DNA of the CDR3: TGCAGCGGGAAACTGGCGGGGGACTACGAGCAGTACTTC.

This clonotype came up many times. Here the CDR3 DNA reads TGTGCCAGCAGCCACCCAGCCCGGGCCAAAATTTATGGCTACACCTTC. Residues: CASSHPARAKIYGYTF. The V and J genes are TRBV7-2 and TRBJ1-2; no clear D. The CDR3 is 16 residues long. The V and J ends lost 5 bases and 5 bases respectively, with 21 bases between them. Germline-derived CDR1 and CDR2 are SGHTA and FQGNSA.

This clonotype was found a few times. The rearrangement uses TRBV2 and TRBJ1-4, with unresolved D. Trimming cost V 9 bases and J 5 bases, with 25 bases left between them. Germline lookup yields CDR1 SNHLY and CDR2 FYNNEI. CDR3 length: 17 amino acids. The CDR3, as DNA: TGTGCCAGTTCCGGTTCGGCCTCTTCCCTTCTGAATGAAAAACTGTTTTTT. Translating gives CASSGSASSLLNEKLFF.

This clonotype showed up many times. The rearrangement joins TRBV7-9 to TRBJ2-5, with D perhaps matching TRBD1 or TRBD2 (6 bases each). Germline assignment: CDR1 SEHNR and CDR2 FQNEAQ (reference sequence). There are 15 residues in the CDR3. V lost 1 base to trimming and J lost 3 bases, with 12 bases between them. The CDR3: CASSLDGGREETQYF. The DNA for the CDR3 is TGTGCCAGCAGCTTAGATGGGGGGCGAGAAGAGACCCAGTACTTC.

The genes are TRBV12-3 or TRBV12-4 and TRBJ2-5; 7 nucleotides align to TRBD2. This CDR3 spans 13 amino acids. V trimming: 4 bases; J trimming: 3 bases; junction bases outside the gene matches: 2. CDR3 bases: TGTGCCAGCAGTTCCCGGGGGGAAGAGACCCAGTACTTC. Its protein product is CASSSRGEETQYF.

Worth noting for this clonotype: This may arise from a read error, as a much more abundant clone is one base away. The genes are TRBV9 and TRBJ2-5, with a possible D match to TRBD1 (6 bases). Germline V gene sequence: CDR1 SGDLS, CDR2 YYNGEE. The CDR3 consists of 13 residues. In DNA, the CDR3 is TGTGCCGGCAGCGTAGAGCAGGGGGAGACCCAGTACTTC. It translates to CAGSVEQGETQYF.

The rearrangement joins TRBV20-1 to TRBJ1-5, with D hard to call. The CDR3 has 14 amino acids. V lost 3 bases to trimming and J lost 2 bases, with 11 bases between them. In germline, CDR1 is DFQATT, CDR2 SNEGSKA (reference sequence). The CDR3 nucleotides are TGCAGTGCTAGGTCCTTTAGGGGCAATCAGCCCCAGCATTTT. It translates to CSARSFRGNQPQHF.

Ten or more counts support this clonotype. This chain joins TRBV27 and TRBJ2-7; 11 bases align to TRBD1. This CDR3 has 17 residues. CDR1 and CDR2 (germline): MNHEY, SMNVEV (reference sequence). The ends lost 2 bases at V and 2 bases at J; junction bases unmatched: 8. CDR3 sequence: CASSLKFPGQGAYEQYF. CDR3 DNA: TGTGCCAGCAGTTTAAAGTTCCCGGGACAGGGGGCCTACGAGCAGTACTTC.

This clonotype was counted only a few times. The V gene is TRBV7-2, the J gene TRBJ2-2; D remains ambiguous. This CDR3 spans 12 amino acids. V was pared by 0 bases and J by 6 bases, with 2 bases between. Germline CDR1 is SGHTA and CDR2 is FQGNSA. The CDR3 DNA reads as TGTGCCAGCAGCTTAGCGGCCGGGGAGCTGTTTTTT. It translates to CASSLAAGELFF.

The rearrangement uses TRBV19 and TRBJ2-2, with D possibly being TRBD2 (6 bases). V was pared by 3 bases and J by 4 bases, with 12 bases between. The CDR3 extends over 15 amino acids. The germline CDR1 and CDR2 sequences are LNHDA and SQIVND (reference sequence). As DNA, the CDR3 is TGTGCCAGTAGTATTGTACTAGCTGGCACCGGGGAGCTGTTTTTT. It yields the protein CASSIVLAGTGELFF.

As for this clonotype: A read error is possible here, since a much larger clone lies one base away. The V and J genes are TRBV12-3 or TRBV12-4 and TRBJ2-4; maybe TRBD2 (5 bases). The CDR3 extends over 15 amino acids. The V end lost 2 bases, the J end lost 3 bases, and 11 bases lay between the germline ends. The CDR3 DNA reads TGTGCCAGCAGTTTAAGTCCCGGGATCAAAAACATTCAGTACTTC. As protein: CASSLSPGIKNIQYF.

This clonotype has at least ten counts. CDR3 residues: CAWSVTVNTEAFF. The DNA for the CDR3 is TGTGCCTGGAGTGTGACCGTGAACACTGAAGCTTTCTTT. The rearrangement uses TRBV30 and TRBJ1-1; D gene ambiguous. The CDR3 contains 13 residues. Germline loops: CDR1 GTSNPN, CDR2 SVGIG (reference sequence). V dropped 0 bases and J dropped 0 bases, with 5 bases sitting between them.

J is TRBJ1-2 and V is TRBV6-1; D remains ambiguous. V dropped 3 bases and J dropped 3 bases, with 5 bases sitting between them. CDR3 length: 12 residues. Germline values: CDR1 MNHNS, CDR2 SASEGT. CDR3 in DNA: TGTGCCAGCAGTGAGAGGTACTATGGCTACACCTTC. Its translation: CASSERYYGYTF.